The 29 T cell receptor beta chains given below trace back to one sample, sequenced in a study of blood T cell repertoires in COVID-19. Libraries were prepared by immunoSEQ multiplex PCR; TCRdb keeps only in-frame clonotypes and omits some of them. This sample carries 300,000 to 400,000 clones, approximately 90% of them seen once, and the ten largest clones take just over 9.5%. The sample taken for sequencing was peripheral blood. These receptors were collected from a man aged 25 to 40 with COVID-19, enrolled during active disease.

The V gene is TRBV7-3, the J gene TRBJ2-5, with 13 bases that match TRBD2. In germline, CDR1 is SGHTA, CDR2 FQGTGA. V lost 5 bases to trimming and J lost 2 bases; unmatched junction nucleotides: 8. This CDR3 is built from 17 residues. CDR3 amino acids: CASSAQGLAGAQETQYF. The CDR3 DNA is TGTGCCAGCAGCGCCCAAGGACTAGCGGGGGCACAAGAGACCCAGTACTTC.

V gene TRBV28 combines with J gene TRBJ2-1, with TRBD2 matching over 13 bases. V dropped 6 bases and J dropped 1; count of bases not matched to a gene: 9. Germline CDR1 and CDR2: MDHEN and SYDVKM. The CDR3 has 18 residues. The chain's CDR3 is CASSLLGLAGRSYNEQFF. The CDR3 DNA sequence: TGTGCCAGCAGCCTCTTGGGACTAGCGGGAAGGTCCTACAATGAGCAGTTCTTC.

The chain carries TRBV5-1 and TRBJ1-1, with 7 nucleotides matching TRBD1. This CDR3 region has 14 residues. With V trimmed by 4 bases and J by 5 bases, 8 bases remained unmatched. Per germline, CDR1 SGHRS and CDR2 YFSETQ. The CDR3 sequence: CASSQQGLGTEAFF. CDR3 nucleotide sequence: TGCGCCAGCAGCCAACAGGGGTTGGGGACTGAAGCTTTCTTT.

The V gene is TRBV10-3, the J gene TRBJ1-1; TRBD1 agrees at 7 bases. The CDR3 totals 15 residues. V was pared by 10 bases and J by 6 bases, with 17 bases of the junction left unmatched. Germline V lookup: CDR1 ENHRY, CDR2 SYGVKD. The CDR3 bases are TGTGCCACAACCTCGGCTCAGGGGGTGGGCGCTGAAGCTTTCTTT. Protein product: CATTSAQGVGAEAFF.

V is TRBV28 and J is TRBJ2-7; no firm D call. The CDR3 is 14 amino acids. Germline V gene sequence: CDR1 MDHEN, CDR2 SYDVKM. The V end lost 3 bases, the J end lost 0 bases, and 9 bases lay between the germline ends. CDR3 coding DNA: TGTGCCAGCAGTTTGTCCCCTTCCTCCTACGAGCAGTACTTC. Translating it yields CASSLSPSSYEQYF.

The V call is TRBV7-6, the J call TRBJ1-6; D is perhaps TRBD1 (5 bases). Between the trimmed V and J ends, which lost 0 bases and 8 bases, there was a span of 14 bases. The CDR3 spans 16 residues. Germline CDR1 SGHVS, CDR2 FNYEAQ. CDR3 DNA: TGTGCCAGCAGCTTAGCGCGCAGGGCTGGAGATTCACCCCTCCACTTT. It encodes CASSLARRAGDSPLHF. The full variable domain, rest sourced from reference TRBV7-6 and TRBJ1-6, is GAGVSQSPRYKVTKRGQDVALRCDPISGHVSLYWYRQALGQGPEFLTYFNYEAQQDKSGLPNDRFSAERPEGSISTLTIQRTEQRDSAMYRCASSLARRAGDSPLHFGNGTRLTVT.

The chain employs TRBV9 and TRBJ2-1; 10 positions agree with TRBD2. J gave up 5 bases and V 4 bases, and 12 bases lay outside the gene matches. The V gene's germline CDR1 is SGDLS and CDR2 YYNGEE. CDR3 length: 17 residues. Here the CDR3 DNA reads TGTGCCAGCAGCCCGAGGGGTAGCGGGGGGTCGAACAATGAGCAGTTCTTC. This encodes CASSPRGSGGSNNEQFF.

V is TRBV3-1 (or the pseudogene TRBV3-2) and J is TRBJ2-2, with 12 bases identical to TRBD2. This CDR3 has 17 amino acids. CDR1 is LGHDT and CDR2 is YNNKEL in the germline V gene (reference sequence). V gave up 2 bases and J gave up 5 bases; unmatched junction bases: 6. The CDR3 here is CASSQYLAGGQTGELFF. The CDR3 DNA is TGTGCCAGCAGCCAATACCTAGCGGGAGGGCAAACCGGGGAGCTGTTTTTT.

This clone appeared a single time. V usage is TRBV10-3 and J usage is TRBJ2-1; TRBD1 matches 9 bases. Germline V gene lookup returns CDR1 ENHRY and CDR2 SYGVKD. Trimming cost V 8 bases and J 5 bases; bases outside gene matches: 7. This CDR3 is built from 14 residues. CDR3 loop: CAIGAGTGNNEQFF. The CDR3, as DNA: TGTGCCATCGGGGCCGGGACAGGGAACAATGAGCAGTTCTTC.

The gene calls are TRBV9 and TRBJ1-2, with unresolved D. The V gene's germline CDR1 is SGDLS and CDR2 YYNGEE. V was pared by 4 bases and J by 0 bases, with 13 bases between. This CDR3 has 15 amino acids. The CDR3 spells CASSPRPDTNYGYTF. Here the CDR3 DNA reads TGTGCCAGCAGCCCCCGCCCAGACACTAACTATGGCTACACCTTC.

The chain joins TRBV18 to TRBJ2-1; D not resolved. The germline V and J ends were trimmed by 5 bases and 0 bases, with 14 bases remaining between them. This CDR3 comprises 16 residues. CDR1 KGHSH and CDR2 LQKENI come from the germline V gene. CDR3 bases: TGTGCCAGCTCATCAAATTCCTTGAGCTCCTACAATGAGCAGTTCTTC. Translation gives CASSSNSLSSYNEQFF.

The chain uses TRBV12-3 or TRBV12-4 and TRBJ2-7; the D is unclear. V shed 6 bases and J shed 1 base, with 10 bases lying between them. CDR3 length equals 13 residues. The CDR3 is CASSPRASYEQYF. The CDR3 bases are TGTGCCAGCAGCCCTCGTGCGTCCTACGAGCAGTACTTC.

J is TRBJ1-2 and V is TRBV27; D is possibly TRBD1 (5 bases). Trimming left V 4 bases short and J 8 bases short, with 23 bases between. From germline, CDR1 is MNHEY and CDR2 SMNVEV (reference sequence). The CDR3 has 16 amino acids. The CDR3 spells CASSSVPRGFKDGYTF. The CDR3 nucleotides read TGTGCCAGCAGTTCAGTGCCTCGGGGGTTTAAGGACGGCTACACCTTC.

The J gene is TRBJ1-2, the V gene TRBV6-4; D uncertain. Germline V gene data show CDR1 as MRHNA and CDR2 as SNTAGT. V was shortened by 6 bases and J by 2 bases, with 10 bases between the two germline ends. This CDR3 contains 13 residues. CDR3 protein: CASSPGWNYGYTF. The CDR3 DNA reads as TGTGCCAGCAGCCCGGGTTGGAACTATGGCTACACCTTC.

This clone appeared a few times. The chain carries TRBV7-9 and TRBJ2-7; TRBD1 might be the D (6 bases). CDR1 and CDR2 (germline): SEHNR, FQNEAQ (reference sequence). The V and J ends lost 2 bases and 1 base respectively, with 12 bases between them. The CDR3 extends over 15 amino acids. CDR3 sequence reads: CASSLYQDRSYEQYF. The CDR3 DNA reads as TGTGCCAGCAGCTTATACCAGGACAGATCCTACGAGCAGTACTTC.

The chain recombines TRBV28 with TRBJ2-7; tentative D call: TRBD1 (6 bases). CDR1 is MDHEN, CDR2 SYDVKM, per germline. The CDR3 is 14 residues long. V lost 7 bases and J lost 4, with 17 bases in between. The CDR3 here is CASTKAGARYEQYF. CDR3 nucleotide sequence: TGTGCCAGCACCAAGGCAGGGGCAAGGTACGAGCAGTACTTC.

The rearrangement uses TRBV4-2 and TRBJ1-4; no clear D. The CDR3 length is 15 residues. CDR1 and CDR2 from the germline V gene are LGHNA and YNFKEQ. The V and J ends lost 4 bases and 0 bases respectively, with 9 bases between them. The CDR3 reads CASSPRDSTNEKLFF. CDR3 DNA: TGTGCCAGCAGCCCCCGGGATTCAACTAATGAAAAACTGTTTTTT.

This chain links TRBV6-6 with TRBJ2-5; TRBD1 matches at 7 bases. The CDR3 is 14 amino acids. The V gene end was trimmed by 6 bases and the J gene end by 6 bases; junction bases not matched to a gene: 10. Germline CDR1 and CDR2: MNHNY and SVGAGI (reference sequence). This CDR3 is CASRSPGQIQTQYF. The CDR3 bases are TGTGCCAGCAGATCCCCGGGACAGATCCAGACCCAGTACTTC.

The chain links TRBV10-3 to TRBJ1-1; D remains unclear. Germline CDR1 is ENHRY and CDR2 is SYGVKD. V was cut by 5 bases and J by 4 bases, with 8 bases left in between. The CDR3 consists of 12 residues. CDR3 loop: CAISQRSTEAFF. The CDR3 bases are TGTGCCATCAGTCAAAGGAGCACTGAAGCTTTCTTT.

This CDR3 reads CASSLARGVDTQYF. DNA for the CDR3: TGTGCCAGCAGCCTAGCACGGGGGGTGGATACGCAGTATTTT. This sequence joins TRBV25-1 and TRBJ2-3; 7 nucleotides line up with TRBD2. J was trimmed by 6 bases and V by 6 bases; bases with no gene match: 9. Germline CDR1 MGHDK, CDR2 SYGVNS. The CDR3 has 14 amino acids.

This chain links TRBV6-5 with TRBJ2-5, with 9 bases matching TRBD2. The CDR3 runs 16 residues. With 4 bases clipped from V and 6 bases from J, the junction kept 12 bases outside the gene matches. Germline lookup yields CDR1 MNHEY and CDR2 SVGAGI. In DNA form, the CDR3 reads TGTGCCAGCAGTTTTTCTGGGTCTAGCGGGACAAAGACCCAGTACTTC. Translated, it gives CASSFSGSSGTKTQYF.

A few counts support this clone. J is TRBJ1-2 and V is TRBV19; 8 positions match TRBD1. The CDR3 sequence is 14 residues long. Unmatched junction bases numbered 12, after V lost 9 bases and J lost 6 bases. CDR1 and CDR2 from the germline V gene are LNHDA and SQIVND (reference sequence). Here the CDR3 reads CASWTGRERDGYTF. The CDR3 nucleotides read TGTGCCAGCTGGACAGGGCGGGAGCGTGATGGCTACACCTTC.

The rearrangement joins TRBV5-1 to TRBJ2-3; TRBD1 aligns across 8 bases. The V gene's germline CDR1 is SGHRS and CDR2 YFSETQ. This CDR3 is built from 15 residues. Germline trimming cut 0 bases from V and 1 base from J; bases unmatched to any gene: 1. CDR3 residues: CASSLEQGGTDTQYF. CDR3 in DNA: TGCGCCAGCAGCTTGGAACAGGGGGGCACAGATACGCAGTATTTT.

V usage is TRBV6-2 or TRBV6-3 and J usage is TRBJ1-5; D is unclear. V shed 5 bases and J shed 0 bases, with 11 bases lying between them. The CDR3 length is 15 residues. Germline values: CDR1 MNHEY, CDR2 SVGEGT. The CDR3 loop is CASSSFAGSNQPQHF. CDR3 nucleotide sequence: TGTGCCAGCAGTAGCTTCGCGGGTAGCAATCAGCCCCAGCATTTT.

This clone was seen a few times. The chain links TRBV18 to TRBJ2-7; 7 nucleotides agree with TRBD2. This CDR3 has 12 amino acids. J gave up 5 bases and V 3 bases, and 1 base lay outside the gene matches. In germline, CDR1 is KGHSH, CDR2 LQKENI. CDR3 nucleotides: TGTGCCAGCTCACCGGCGGGGGACGAGCAGTACTTC. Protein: CASSPAGDEQYF. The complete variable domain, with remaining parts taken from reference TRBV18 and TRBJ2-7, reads NAGVMQNPRHLVRRRGQEARLRCSPMKGHSHVYWYRQLPEEGLKFMVYLQKENIIDESGMPKERFSAEFPKEGPSILRIQQVVRGDSAAYFCASSPAGDEQYFGPGTRLTVT.

The CDR3 region is CASSDSPGLRAVYGYTF. CDR3 nucleotides: TGTGCCAGTAGCGATTCACCGGGACTCCGAGCGGTCTATGGCTACACCTTC. The gene calls are TRBV19 and TRBJ1-2, with D perhaps TRBD1 (5 bases). V gave up 6 bases and J gave up 4 bases, with 24 bases separating them. Germline values: CDR1 LNHDA, CDR2 SQIVND (reference sequence). This CDR3 is 17 amino acids long.

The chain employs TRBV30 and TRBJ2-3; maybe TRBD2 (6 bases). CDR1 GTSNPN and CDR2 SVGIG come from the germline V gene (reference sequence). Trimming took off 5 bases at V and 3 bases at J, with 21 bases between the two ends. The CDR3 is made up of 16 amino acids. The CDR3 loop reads CAWSRRRGMGTDTQYF. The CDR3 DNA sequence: TGTGCCTGGTCTCGAAGGCGGGGCATGGGGACAGATACGCAGTATTTT.

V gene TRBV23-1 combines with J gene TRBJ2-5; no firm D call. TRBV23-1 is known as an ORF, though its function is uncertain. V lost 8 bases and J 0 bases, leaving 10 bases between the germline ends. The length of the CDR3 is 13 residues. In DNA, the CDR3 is TGCGCCAGCTTCGAGGATAACCAAGAGACCCAGTACTTC. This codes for CASFEDNQETQYF.

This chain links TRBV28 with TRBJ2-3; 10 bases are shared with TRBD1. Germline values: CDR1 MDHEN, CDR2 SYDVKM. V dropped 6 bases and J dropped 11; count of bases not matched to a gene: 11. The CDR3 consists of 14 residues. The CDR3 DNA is TGTGCCAGCAGATCGGGACAGGGGAATAGGAGGCAGTATTTT. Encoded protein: CASRSGQGNRRQYF.